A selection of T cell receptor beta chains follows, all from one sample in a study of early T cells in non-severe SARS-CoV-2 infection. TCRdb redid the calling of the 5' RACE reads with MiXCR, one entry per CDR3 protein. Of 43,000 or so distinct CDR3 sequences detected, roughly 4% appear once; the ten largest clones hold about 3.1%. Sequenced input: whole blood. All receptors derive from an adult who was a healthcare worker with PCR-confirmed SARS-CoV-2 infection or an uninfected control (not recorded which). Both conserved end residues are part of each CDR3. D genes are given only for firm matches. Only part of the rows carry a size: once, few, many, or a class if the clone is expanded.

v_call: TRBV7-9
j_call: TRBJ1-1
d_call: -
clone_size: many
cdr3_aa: CASSSGSMLMNTEAFF
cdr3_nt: TGTGCCAGCAGCTCCGGGAGTATGCTCATGAACACTGAAGCTTTCTTT

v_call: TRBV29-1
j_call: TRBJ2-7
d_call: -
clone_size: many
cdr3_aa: CSVEVQGYEQYF
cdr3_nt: TGCAGCGTTGAAGTACAAGGCTACGAGCAGTACTTC

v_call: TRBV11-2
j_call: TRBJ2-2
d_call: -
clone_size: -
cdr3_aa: CASSRGGSPYTGELFF
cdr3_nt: TGTGCCAGCAGCCGAGGGGGATCCCCCTACACCGGGGAGCTGTTTTTT

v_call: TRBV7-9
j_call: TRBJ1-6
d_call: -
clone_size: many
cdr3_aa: CASSPPREPLHF
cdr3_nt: TGTGCCAGCAGCCCACCCCGGGAACCCCTCCACTTT

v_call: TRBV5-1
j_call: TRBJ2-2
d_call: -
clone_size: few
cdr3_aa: CASSLAGHHTGELFF
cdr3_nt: TGCGCCAGCAGCTTGGCGGGACACCACACCGGGGAGCTGTTTTTT

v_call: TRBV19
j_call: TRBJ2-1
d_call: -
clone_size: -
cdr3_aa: CASSIWNEQFF
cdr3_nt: TGTGCCAGTAGTATCTGGAATGAGCAGTTCTTC

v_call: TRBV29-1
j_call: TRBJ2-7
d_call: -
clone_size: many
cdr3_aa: CSAGDGGYEQYF
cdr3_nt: TGCAGCGCTGGGGATGGGGGCTACGAGCAGTACTTC

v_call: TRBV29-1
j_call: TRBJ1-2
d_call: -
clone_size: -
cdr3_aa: CSVEALSQNYGYTF
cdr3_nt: TGCAGCGTTGAAGCTCTTAGCCAGAACTATGGCTACACCTTC

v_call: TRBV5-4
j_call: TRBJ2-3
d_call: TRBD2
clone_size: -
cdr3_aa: CASSQRGGLYIDTQYF
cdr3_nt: TGTGCCAGCAGCCAACGGGGGGGCTTGTACATAGATACGCAGTATTTT

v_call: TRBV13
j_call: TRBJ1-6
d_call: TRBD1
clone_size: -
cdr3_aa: CASSPGTGPSPLHF
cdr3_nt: TGTGCCAGCAGCCCCGGGACAGGGCCCTCACCCCTCCACTTT

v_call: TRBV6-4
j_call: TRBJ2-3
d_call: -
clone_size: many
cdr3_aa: CASSELASGTDTQYF
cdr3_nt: TGTGCCAGCAGTGAATTGGCTAGCGGCACAGATACGCAGTATTTT

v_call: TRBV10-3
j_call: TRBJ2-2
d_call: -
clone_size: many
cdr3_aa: CAISAPDAVDGELFF
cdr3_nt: TGTGCCATCAGTGCTCCAGATGCGGTGGACGGGGAGCTGTTTTTT

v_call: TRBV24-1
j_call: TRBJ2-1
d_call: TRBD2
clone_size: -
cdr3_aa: CATSEGGLGIGEEQFF
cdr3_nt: TGTGCCACCAGTGAGGGTGGACTAGGGATAGGGGAAGAGCAGTTCTTC

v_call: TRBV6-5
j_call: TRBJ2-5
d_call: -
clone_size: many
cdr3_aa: CASSLPGETQYF
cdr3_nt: TGTGCCAGCAGTCTCCCGGGGGAGACCCAGTACTTC

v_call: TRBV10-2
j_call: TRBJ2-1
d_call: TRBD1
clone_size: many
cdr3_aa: CASSVTGTGVNEQFF
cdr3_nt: TGCGCCAGCAGTGTTACCGGGACAGGGGTGAATGAGCAGTTCTTC

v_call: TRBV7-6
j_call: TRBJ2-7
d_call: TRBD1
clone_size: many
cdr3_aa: CASSSGTGPYEQYF
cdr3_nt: TGTGCCAGCAGCTCCGGGACAGGGCCCTACGAGCAGTACTTC

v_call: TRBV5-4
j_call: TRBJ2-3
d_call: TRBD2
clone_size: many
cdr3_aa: CASSFQRGAGTDTQYF
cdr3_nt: TGTGCCAGCAGCTTCCAGCGGGGGGCGGGCACAGATACGCAGTATTTT

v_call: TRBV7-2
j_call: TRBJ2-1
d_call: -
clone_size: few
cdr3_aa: CASSLGAGVNEQFF
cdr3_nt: TGTGCCAGCAGCTTAGGGGCCGGCGTCAATGAGCAGTTCTTC